This entry describes one TCR beta chain. TCRdb's table, derived via immunoSEQ multiplex PCR, lists solely in-frame clones and lacks some. The sample consists of tens of thousands of clones, about 91% of them appearing once. This entry comes from a study of T cell responses to AZD1222 COVID-19 vaccine. The CDR3 covers 12 residues. Trimming pared 6 bases from V and 4 bases from J, leaving 6 bases between. Germline CDR1 and CDR2: MNHEY and SVGAGI. The sample here was peripheral blood, taken 28 days after the second AZD1222 dose. V is TRBV6-5 and J is TRBJ1-4; D not certain. The TCR was taken from an adult who received the AZD1222 COVID-19 vaccine. The CDR3 protein is CASRGINEKLFF. CDR3 nucleotides: TGTGCCAGCAGAGGGATTAATGAAAAACTGTTTTTT.